The source of this T cell receptor beta chain is a study of T cell responses to AZD1222 COVID-19 vaccine (dated by TCRdb to the early 2020s). For context, the study as a whole: Because spike-specific TCR depth and breadth did not differ between the two schedules, AZD1222 recipients who got a second dose at roughly 4 weeks were pooled with those who got a second dose at roughly 12 weeks. Trial participants were enrolled by age into 18-55, 56-69 and 70-plus year subgroups, with approximately 150, 28 and 58 TCR-sequenced participants respectively. TCR sequencing covered about 230 trial participants: 200 to 220 given two doses of AZD1222 and some 25 given two doses of MenACWY control vaccine.

The germline V gene specifies SGDLS as CDR1 and YYNGEE as CDR2. Including the terminal cysteine and phenylalanine, the CDR3 comprises 14 residues. The retained sequence is limited to the CDR3, 42 bases, with the frame set at the first base. V and J are truncated by 4 bases and 5 bases respectively, leaving an intervening sequence of 16 bases. Remarks on this clone: Its antigen is currently not known. Base qualities were left out, and no much larger clone turns up one base away.

The CDR3 regions of human TCRbeta chains were analyzed by immunosequencing. The original pipeline was this. Repertoire TCRs were checked for matches against a reference library of SARS-CoV-2-specific TCRs that had been generated using the MIRA antigen-specificity platform. Breadth meant the fraction of unique TCRs that were SARS-CoV-2-associated, whereas depth meant the fraction of total T cells that were SARS-CoV-2-associated. Each spike-specific TCR was assigned to its reactive spike region and to a CD4 or CD8 class using the MIRA data. Log10-transformed breadth and depth values were compared by one-way ANOVA with Sidak's multiple comparisons tests. The immuneACCESS repertoire file appears here via TCRdb, limited to in-frame rearrangements. These files lack a portion of the clones; in checked studies, under half of the deficit traces to unresolved V genes, and the cause of the others is not known. V and J calls and clone size are copied from that table; D and trimming were computed from the DNA. The sample table records under 95,000 clones; roughly 88% of these occur just once. 15% to 20% of the sample comes from the top ten.

General findings and caveats noted by the study authors: Because no day 14 peak-response samples were available, the repertoires could be characterized only after the peak T cell response. The 56-69-year group was small, and its depth increase did not reach significance, likely because of low power. Spike-specific TCR breadth and depth rose significantly after two AZD1222 doses compared with day 0 and with MenACWY recipients. The vaccine-associated CD4 TCRs covered the entire spike protein, and the dominant responses fell in regions 160-218 and 743-854. Conclusions about previously exposed vaccinees are limited, since just a handful of AZD1222 recipients were seropositive for SARS-CoV-2 at baseline. Participants were mostly white British, with more females than males. The authors suggested clonal diversity may have been underestimated. Reportedly, almost half of the unique spike-specific TCRs recognized epitopes lying outside the regions that are mutated in the B.1.351 and B.1.1.7 variants.

The time point label, as the study defines it: baseline before first vaccination. Samples from vaccinated people were obtained from the UK trials COV001 and COV002, which included a single-blind randomized controlled phase 2/3 trial of AZD1222 (ChAdOx1 nCoV-19) in healthy adults. For TCRbeta chain sequencing, PBMC samples were collected from trial participants at day 0 and at day 28 after the second dose. The sequence joins TRBV9 to TRBJ2-7, with TRBD2 as a weak D call on 7 bases. The source of this sequence is an adult in good health. Source: peripheral blood, taken on day 0 of AZD1222 vaccination. The CDR3 region: CASSLEGGGNEQYF. The nucleotide sequence reads as follows: TGTGCCAGCAGCCTAGAGGGAGGGGGAAACGAGCAGTACTTC.